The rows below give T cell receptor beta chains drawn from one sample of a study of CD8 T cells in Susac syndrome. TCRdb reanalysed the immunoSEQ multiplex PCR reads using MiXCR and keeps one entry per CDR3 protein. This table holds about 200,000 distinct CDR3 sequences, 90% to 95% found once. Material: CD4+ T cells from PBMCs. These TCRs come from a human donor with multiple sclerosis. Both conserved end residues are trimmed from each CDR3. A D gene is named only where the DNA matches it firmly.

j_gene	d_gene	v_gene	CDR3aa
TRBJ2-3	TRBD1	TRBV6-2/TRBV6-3	ASSSGTGDTQY
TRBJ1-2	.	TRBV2	ASSVSRLGGYT
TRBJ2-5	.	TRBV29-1	SVLRGQYQETQY
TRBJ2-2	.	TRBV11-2	ASSLEYTGELF
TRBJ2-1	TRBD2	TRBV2	ASSYRSGRGFGNEQF
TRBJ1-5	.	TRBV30	AWTVGGPGQPQH
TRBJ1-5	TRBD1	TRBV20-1	SAPRQGASNQPQH
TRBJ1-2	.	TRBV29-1	SVDRGITYGYT
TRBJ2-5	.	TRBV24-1	ATSDPSTAETQY
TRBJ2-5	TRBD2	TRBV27	ASSLDGRGETQY
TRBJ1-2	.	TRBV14	ASSQDHGFGYT
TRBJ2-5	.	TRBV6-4	ASSSNRIQETQY
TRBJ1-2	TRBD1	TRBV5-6	ASSLGDRADYGYT
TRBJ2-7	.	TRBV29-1	SVAGEPSSYEQY
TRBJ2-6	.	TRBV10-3	AISGSGANVLT
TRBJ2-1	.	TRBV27	ASSFRVASEQF
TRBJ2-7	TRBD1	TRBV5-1	ASSLQGIPYEQY
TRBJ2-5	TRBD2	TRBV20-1	SATRGLAGETQY
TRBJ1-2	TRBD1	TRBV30	AWSWAPGQRAYGYT
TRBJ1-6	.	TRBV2	ASSAARGRNSPLH
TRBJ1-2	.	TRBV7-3	ASSLDGNYGYT
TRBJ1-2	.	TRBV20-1	SASSQVEYGYT